This T cell receptor beta chain comes out of a study of control samples from healthy donors and cancer patients. V was cut by 2 bases and J by 4 bases, with 12 bases left in between. The CDR3 runs to 16 residues. From germline, CDR1 is MNHEY and CDR2 SVGAGI. Sequencing was performed with immunoSEQ multiplex PCR; in TCRdb, only in-frame clones are kept and a portion is missing. The profile shows 120,000 to 150,000 clones, around nine tenths of them singletons. The sequenced sample consisted of blood. The chain links TRBV6-5 to TRBJ2-6; D perhaps matches TRBD2 (5 bases). The receptor was derived from a woman in her thirties in good health. The CDR3 sequence is CASSYDTRSGANVLTF. DNA for the CDR3: TGTGCCAGCAGTTACGACACTAGGTCGGGGGCCAACGTCCTGACTTTC.